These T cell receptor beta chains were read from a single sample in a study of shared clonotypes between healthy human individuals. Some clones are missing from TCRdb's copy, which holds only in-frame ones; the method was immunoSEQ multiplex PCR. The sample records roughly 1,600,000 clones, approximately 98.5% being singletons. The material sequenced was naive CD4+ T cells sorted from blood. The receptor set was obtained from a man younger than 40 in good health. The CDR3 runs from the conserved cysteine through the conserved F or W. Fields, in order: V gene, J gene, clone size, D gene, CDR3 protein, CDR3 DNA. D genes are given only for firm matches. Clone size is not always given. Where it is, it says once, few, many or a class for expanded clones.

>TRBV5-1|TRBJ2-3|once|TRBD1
CASSPMYRGQADTQYF
TGCGCCAGCAGCCCGATGTACAGGGGGCAGGCAGATACGCAGTATTTT
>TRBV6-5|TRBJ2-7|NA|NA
CASTQRLTNEQYF
TGTGCCAGCACCCAACGACTCACAAACGAGCAGTACTTC
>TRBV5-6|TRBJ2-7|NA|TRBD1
CASSTYGTASSYEQYF
TGTGCCAGCAGCACGTACGGGACAGCGAGCTCCTACGAGCAGTACTTC
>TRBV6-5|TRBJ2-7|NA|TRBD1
CASSRAGQGIYEQYF
TGTGCCAGCAGCAGGGCGGGACAGGGTATTTACGAGCAGTACTTC
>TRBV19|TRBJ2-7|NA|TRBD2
CASKYRDGRTYEQYF
TGTGCCAGCAAATACCGGGACGGGAGGACCTACGAGCAGTACTTC
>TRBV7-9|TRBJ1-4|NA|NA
CASSFGRVGTNEKLFF
TGTGCCAGCAGCTTCGGCAGGGTCGGGACTAATGAAAAACTGTTTTTT
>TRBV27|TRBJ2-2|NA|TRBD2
CASSKLAGGSNTGELFF
TGTGCCAGCAGCAAACTAGCGGGAGGTTCGAACACCGGGGAGCTGTTTTTT
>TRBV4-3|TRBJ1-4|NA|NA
CASSQDKRARANEKLFF
TGCGCCAGCAGCCAAGATAAAAGGGCCAGGGCTAATGAAAAACTGTTTTTT
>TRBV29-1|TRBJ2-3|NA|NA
CSVLPLNADTQYF
TGCAGCGTTCTTCCCTTAAACGCAGATACGCAGTATTTT
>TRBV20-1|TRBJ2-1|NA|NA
CSYEGYNEQFF
TGCAGTTACGAGGGATACAATGAGCAGTTCTTC
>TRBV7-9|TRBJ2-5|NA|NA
CASSPRGAQLRVLTETQYF
TGTGCCAGCAGCCCCAGGGGGGCACAGCTCAGGGTCCTAACAGAGACCCAGTACTTC
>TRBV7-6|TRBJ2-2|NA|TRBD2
CASNGLGSNTGELFF
TGTGCCAGCAACGGACTAGGTTCGAACACCGGGGAGCTGTTTTTT
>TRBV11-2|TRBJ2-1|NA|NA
CASSLEAGVSQFF
TGTGCCAGCAGCTTAGAGGCAGGGGTGTCGCAGTTCTTC
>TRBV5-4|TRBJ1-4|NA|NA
CASSIDGNNEKLFF
TGTGCCAGCAGCATCGACGGAAATAATGAAAAACTGTTTTTT
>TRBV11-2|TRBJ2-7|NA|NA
CASRQRAGLRYEQYF
TGTGCCAGCAGACAGAGGGCGGGGCTCCGCTACGAGCAGTACTTC